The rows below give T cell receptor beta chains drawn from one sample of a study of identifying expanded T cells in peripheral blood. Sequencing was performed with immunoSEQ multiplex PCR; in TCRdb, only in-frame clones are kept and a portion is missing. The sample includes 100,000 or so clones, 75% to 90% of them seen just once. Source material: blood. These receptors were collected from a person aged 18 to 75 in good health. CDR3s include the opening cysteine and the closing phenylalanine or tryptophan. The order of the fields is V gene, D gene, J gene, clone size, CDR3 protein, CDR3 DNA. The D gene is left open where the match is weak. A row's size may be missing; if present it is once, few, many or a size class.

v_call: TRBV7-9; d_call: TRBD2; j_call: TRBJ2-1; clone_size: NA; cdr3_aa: CASRTSGGNNEQFF; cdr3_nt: TGTGCCAGCCGAACTAGCGGGGGGAATAATGAGCAGTTCTTC
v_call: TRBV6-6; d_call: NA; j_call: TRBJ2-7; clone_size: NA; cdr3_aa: CASRGQRGQYF; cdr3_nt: TGTGCCAGCAGGGGACAGCGGGGGCAGTACTTC
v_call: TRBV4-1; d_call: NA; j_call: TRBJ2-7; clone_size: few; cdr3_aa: CASSRTASSSYEQYF; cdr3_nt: TGCGCCAGCAGCCGAACAGCAAGTTCCTCCTACGAGCAGTACTTC
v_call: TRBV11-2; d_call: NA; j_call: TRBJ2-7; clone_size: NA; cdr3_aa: CASSFALGSVPYEQYF; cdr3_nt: TGTGCCAGCAGCTTTGCGCTGGGGTCAGTTCCCTACGAGCAGTACTTC
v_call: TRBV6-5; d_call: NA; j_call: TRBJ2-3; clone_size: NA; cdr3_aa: CASKLARAVDTQYF; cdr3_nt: TGTGCCAGCAAGTTGGCTCGAGCGGTTGATACGCAGTATTTT
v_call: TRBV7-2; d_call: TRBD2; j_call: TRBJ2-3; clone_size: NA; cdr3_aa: CASSLRLAGNSDTQYF; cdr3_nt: TGTGCCAGCAGCTTAAGACTAGCGGGGAATTCAGATACGCAGTATTTT
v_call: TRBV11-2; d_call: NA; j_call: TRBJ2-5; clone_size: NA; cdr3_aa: CASSLGSTGEIETQYF; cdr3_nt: TGTGCCAGCAGCTTAGGATCGACGGGGGAGATTGAGACCCAGTACTTC
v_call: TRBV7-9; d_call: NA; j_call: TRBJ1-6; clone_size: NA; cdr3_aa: CASSGDLNSPLHF; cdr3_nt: TGTGCCAGCAGCGGGGACCTCAATTCACCCCTCCACTTT
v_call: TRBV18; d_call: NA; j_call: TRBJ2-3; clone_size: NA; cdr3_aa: CASSPPNSPTDTQYF; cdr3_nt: TGTGCCAGCTCACCACCGAACTCCCCCACAGATACGCAGTATTTT
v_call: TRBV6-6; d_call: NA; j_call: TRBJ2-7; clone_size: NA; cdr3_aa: CASTGTGYIYEQYF; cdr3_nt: TGTGCCAGCACGGGGACCGGGTACATCTACGAGCAGTACTTC